One sample yielded the 32 T cell receptor beta chains listed below, sequenced in a study of sequential checkpoint blockade in melanoma (dated by TCRdb to between 2018 and 2021). The method was the immunoSEQ multiplex PCR assay. TCRdb took over this immuneACCESS table, retaining in-frame rearrangements with V and J assigned. Such tables are incomplete; in checked studies, under half of the missing clones stem from an unresolved V gene, and the remainder is unexplained. For this sample there are about 17,000 clones; around 63% appear just once. The ten largest clones capture approximately 19% of the sample. This specimen's treatment or condition label, interpreted: randomized to nivolumab then ipilimumab (arm A) or the reverse (arm B). Specimen: CD8+ T cells sorted from blood (inferred from file names), collected from a patient given nivolumab and ipilimumab in sequence. These receptors all come from a human donor with melanoma.

The chain is built from TRBV19 and TRBJ2-7; a weak D match, TRBD1 (5 bases). V shed 8 bases and J shed 2 bases, with 13 bases lying between them. The CDR3 runs to 13 residues. Germline-derived CDR1 and CDR2 are LNHDA and SQIVND (reference sequence). The CDR3 sequence: CASGQGYTYEQYF. CDR3 coding DNA: TGTGCCAGTGGTCAGGGTTATACCTACGAGCAGTACTTC.

As for this clone: One end of the junction varies from germline; a read error may be responsible. The chain is built from TRBV7-7 and TRBJ2-2, with 8 bases fitting TRBD1. Germline values: CDR1 SSHAT, CDR2 FNYEAQ (reference sequence). This CDR3 spans 14 amino acids. CDR3 sequence (DNA): TGTGCTAGCAGCTTGAGGACAGGGACCGGGGAGCTGTTTTTT. Translating it yields CASSLRTGTGELFF.

The V gene is TRBV2, the J gene TRBJ1-1, with D perhaps matching TRBD1 (5 bases). V lost 3 bases to trimming and J lost 3 bases, with 14 bases between them. The germline CDR1 and CDR2 sequences are SNHLY and FYNNEI. There are 15 residues in the CDR3. In DNA, the CDR3 is TGTGCCAGCAGTGACCTCCAGATAGGGGACACTGAAGCTTTCTTT. It is translated as CASSDLQIGDTEAFF.

This rearrangement joins TRBV30 to TRBJ2-7, with TRBD1 matching over 7 bases. The CDR3 spans 16 residues. Germline CDR1 and CDR2: GTSNPN and SVGIG (reference sequence). Germline trimming cut 1 base from V and 2 bases from J; bases unmatched to any gene: 11. The CDR3 is CAWSGFGQGVPYEQYF. CDR3 nucleotide sequence: TGTGCCTGGAGTGGCTTTGGGCAGGGGGTCCCCTACGAGCAGTACTTC. The full variable domain, rest sourced from reference TRBV30 and TRBJ2-7, is SQTIHQWPATLVQPVGSPLSLECTVEGTSNPNLYWYRQAAGRGLQLLFYSVGIGQISSEVPQNLSASRPQDRQFILSSKKLLLSDSGFYLCAWSGFGQGVPYEQYFGPGTRLTVT.

This clone occurred a few times. The chain recombines TRBV13 with TRBJ2-7; D is unclear. Germline CDR1 PRHDT, CDR2 FYEKMQ (reference sequence). The CDR3 consists of 13 residues. The ends were cut back, 1 base at V and 0 bases at J, with 4 bases in the middle. The CDR3 DNA sequence: TGTGCCAGCAGCTTAGCGGGCTCCTACGAGCAGTACTTC. Protein sequence: CASSLAGSYEQYF.

The chain carries TRBV5-1 and TRBJ2-5; D may be TRBD1 (6 bases). This CDR3 region has 14 residues. Per the germline V gene, CDR1 is SGHRS and CDR2 is YFSETQ. V lost 2 bases, J lost 2 bases, and 10 bases lay in between. The CDR3 spells CASSLWTEQETQYF. In DNA form, the CDR3 reads TGCGCCAGCAGCTTATGGACAGAACAAGAGACCCAGTACTTC.

The chain is built from TRBV11-2 and TRBJ2-7; maybe TRBD2 (6 bases). The V gene lost 2 bases and the J gene lost 2 bases, with 16 bases spanning the gap. CDR3 length equals 16 residues. Germline V lookup: CDR1 SGHAT, CDR2 FQNNGV. The CDR3 sequence is CASSLRAGTDTYEQYF. In DNA form, the CDR3 reads TGTGCCAGCAGCTTAAGAGCCGGGACTGACACCTACGAGCAGTACTTC.

This clone was seen a few times. The chain couples TRBV30 to TRBJ2-1; maybe TRBD1 (6 bases). V dropped 5 bases and J dropped 3 bases, with 14 bases sitting between them. This CDR3 comprises 14 residues. Germline V gene data show CDR1 as GTSNPN and CDR2 as SVGIG (reference sequence). DNA for the CDR3: TGTGCCTGGTCGACAGGTTACAACTACAATGAGCAGTTCTTC. It specifies CAWSTGYNYNEQFF. The whole variable domain, remainder taken from reference TRBV30 and TRBJ2-1, is SQTIHQWPATLVQPVGSPLSLECTVEGTSNPNLYWYRQAAGRGLQLLFYSVGIGQISSEVPQNLSASRPQDRQFILSSKKLLLSDSGFYLCAWSTGYNYNEQFFGPGTRLTVL.

The chain joins TRBV4-1 to TRBJ2-1; 9 positions match TRBD1. This CDR3 region has 16 residues. The junction had 7 bases not matched to a gene; V was cut back by 0 bases and J by 7 bases. Per the germline V gene, CDR1 is MGHRA and CDR2 is YSYEKL. The chain's CDR3 is CASSQDRDRASNEQFF. The DNA of the CDR3 is TGCGCCAGCAGCCAAGATCGGGACAGGGCGTCGAATGAGCAGTTCTTC.

This chain joins TRBV18 and TRBJ2-2, with TRBD1 as a possible D gene (6 bases). V shed 3 bases and J shed 5 bases, with 13 bases lying between them. Germline V gene lookup returns CDR1 KGHSH and CDR2 LQKENI. The CDR3 is 15 residues long. The CDR3 DNA reads TGTGCCAGCTCACCCTGGACAGCCGAGACCGGGGAGCTGTTTTTT. Translated: CASSPWTAETGELFF. Full variable domain (missing parts from reference TRBV18 and TRBJ2-2): NAGVMQNPRHLVRRRGQEARLRCSPMKGHSHVYWYRQLPEEGLKFMVYLQKENIIDESGMPKERFSAEFPKEGPSILRIQQVVRGDSAAYFCASSPWTAETGELFFGEGSRLTVL.

This chain connects TRBV9 to TRBJ1-2, with 10 bases lining up with TRBD1. Per germline, CDR1 SGDLS and CDR2 YYNGEE. The CDR3 spans 15 residues. Germline trimming cut 4 bases from V and 4 bases from J; bases unmatched to any gene: 7. CDR3: CASSLPGQGSYGYTF. CDR3 bases: TGTGCCAGCAGCCTCCCGGGACAGGGGAGCTATGGCTACACCTTC.

The V and J genes are TRBV19 and TRBJ1-5, with D uncertain. Germline CDR1 reads LNHDA; CDR2 reads SQIVND (reference sequence). The CDR3 length is 14 residues. Trimming removed 2 bases from V and 6 bases from J, with 11 bases in between. In DNA, the CDR3 is TGTGCCAGTAGTATAACGGGGAATAGTCAGCCCCAGCATTTT. It codes for CASSITGNSQPQHF. Filled out from reference TRBV19 and TRBJ1-5, the complete variable domain reads DGGITQSPKYLFRKEGQNVTLSCEQNLNHDAMYWYRQDPGQGLRLIYYSQIVNDFQKGDIAEGYSVSREKKESFPLTVTSAQKNPTAFYLCASSITGNSQPQHFGDGTRLSIL.

A few counts support this clone. V gene TRBV6-1 combines with J gene TRBJ1-5; possibly TRBD1 for D (5 bases). The germline gives CDR1 MNHNS, CDR2 SASEGT. This CDR3 is built from 15 residues. Between the trimmed V and J ends, which lost 6 bases and 0 bases, there was a span of 12 bases. The CDR3 reads CASRVSGDSNQPQHF. CDR3 nucleotides: TGTGCCAGCAGGGTCTCGGGGGATAGCAATCAGCCCCAGCATTTT.

The V and J genes are TRBV6-1 and TRBJ2-2, with TRBD2 matching 11 bases. The CDR3 consists of 15 residues. Per the germline V gene, CDR1 is MNHNS and CDR2 is SASEGT. The V gene end was trimmed by 2 bases and the J gene end by 4 bases; junction bases not matched to a gene: 0. CDR3 amino acids: CASSELAGGTGELFF. In nucleotides, the CDR3 is TGTGCCAGCAGTGAACTAGCGGGGGGCACCGGGGAGCTGTTTTTT.

Only a few counts were recorded for this clone. The gene calls are TRBV19 and TRBJ2-2, with D perhaps TRBD1 (6 bases). The CDR3 is 12 amino acids. Per germline, CDR1 LNHDA and CDR2 SQIVND (reference sequence). Trimming removed 3 bases from V and 8 bases from J, with 7 bases in between. The DNA for the CDR3 is TGTGCCAGTAGTATGGGGGCAGGGGAGCTGTTTTTT. It specifies CASSMGAGELFF.

The chain links TRBV6-4 to TRBJ2-3; 9 nucleotides agree with TRBD2. V was clipped by 8 bases and J by 1 base; unmatched bases: 10. This CDR3 contains 16 residues. The V gene's germline CDR1 is MRHNA and CDR2 SNTAGT. The CDR3 coding sequence is TGTGCCAGCGCCGGGGTAGCGGGAGCCGGCACAGATACGCAGTATTTT. It encodes CASAGVAGAGTDTQYF.

The CDR3 protein is CASSVEGQGKNIQYF. Here the CDR3 DNA reads TGTGCCAGCAGCGTAGAGGGACAGGGCAAAAACATTCAGTACTTC. The genes are TRBV9 and TRBJ2-4; 9 bases line up with TRBD1. Germline V lookup: CDR1 SGDLS, CDR2 YYNGEE. The CDR3 runs 15 residues. V shed 0 bases and J 3 bases; nucleotides not matched to a gene: 1.

This clone came up once. The chain combines TRBV10-2 with TRBJ1-3; 7 bases align to TRBD1. Per the germline V gene, CDR1 is WSHSY and CDR2 is SAAADI. Trimming took 2 bases from V and 0 from J; bases not matched to a gene: 7. This CDR3 has 17 residues. CDR3 nucleotide sequence: TGCGCCAGCAGTGAGGGAAGGGGGCTACGCTCTGGAAACACCATATATTTT. Amino acids: CASSEGRGLRSGNTIYF.

This chain joins TRBV19 and TRBJ1-5; D possibly corresponds to TRBD1 (5 bases). This CDR3 is 16 amino acids long. Germline assignment: CDR1 LNHDA and CDR2 SQIVND (reference sequence). Trimming shortened V by 4 bases and J by 1 base, and 14 bases separated the two germline ends. DNA for the CDR3: TGTGCCAGTAGTAGACAGACAGCCCGGAGCAATCAGCCCCAGCATTTT. Amino acid sequence: CASSRQTARSNQPQHF.

J is TRBJ1-4 and V is TRBV30; maybe TRBD1 (6 bases). V was cut by 1 base and J by 0 bases, with 9 bases left in between. The germline V gene encodes CDR1 GTSNPN and CDR2 SVGIG (reference sequence). This CDR3 spans 15 amino acids. This CDR3 is CAWSGTETTNEKLFF. The CDR3 DNA sequence: TGTGCCTGGAGTGGGACAGAGACAACTAATGAAAAACTGTTTTTT.

The chain uses TRBV9 and TRBJ1-6, with 8 bases fitting TRBD1. This CDR3 contains 16 residues. J gave up 8 bases and V 0 bases, and 7 bases lay outside the gene matches. CDR1 is SGDLS, CDR2 YYNGEE, per germline. The CDR3 sequence is CASSVDRTGSDSPLHF. CDR3 DNA: TGTGCCAGCAGCGTAGATCGGACAGGGTCTGATTCACCCCTCCACTTT.

In this sample, this clone turned up once. CDR3 amino acids: CASSEGTGIYEQYF. CDR3 DNA: TGTGCCAGCAGCGAGGGGACAGGAATCTACGAGCAGTACTTC. The chain couples TRBV9 to TRBJ2-7; 8 bases are a match to TRBD1. Germline V gives CDR1 SGDLS, CDR2 YYNGEE. With V trimmed by 3 bases and J by 3 bases, 5 bases remained unmatched. The CDR3 contains 14 residues. Filled out from reference TRBV9 and TRBJ2-7, the complete variable domain reads DSGVTQTPKHLITATGQRVTLRCSPRSGDLSVYWYQQSLDQGLQFLIQYYNGEERAKGNILERFSAQQFPDLHSELNLSSLELGDSALYFCASSEGTGIYEQYFGPGTRLTVT.

The V call is TRBV28, the J call TRBJ1-3; no clear D gene. The CDR3 spans 15 residues. V shed 6 bases and J shed 0 bases, with 12 bases lying between them. Germline values: CDR1 MDHEN, CDR2 SYDVKM. The CDR3 reads CASSPTVISGNTIYF. The DNA for the CDR3 is TGTGCCAGCAGCCCTACAGTGATCTCTGGAAACACCATATATTTT.

The chain is built from TRBV9 and TRBJ2-2; 8 positions agree with TRBD1. Germline trimming cut 3 bases from V and 2 bases from J; bases unmatched to any gene: 3. Germline CDR1 and CDR2: SGDLS and YYNGEE. CDR3 length: 15 amino acids. CDR3: CASSAGTGNTGELFF. In DNA, the CDR3 is TGTGCCAGCAGCGCCGGGACAGGTAACACCGGGGAGCTGTTTTTT.

V and J are TRBV29-1 and TRBJ2-1; TRBD2 matches 8 bases. V gave up 3 bases and J gave up 8 bases; unmatched junction bases: 6. The germline V gene has CDR1 SQVTM and CDR2 ANQGSEA. This CDR3 region has 13 residues. The CDR3 coding sequence is TGCAGCGTTGAGGAGCGGGGGACTGATGAGCAGTTCTTC. The encoded protein is CSVEERGTDEQFF.

The genes are TRBV6-5 and TRBJ2-7; D is uncertain. This CDR3 contains 13 residues. Germline V gene lookup returns CDR1 MNHEY and CDR2 SVGAGI. V lost 2 bases, J lost 3 bases, and 8 bases lay in between. The CDR3 bases are TGTGCCAGCAGTTACGAAACTTTCTACGAGCAGTACTTC. It codes for CASSYETFYEQYF.

CDR3 amino acids: CASSILESGTGANVLTF. In DNA form, the CDR3 reads TGTGCCAGTAGTATTCTAGAATCTGGAACGGGGGCCAACGTCCTGACTTTC. The rearrangement joins TRBV19 to TRBJ2-6; D is unclear. V lost 3 bases and J 4 bases, leaving 16 bases between the germline ends. CDR1 and CDR2 from the germline V gene are LNHDA and SQIVND (reference sequence). The CDR3 covers 17 residues.

The J gene is TRBJ2-7, the V gene TRBV11-2; a weak D match, TRBD2 (6 bases). The CDR3 has 15 amino acids. Per germline, CDR1 SGHAT and CDR2 FQNNGV. V was trimmed by 5 bases and J by 5 bases, leaving 19 bases between them. CDR3 region: CASSLRLATVDEQYF. CDR3 bases: TGTGCCAGCAGCCTTCGGCTAGCGACCGTGGACGAGCAGTACTTC.

V and J are TRBV11-3 and TRBJ2-7, with 10 bases identical to TRBD1. Germline V gene sequence: CDR1 SGHNT, CDR2 YENEEA. The CDR3 is 15 amino acids. J was trimmed by 6 bases and V by 3 bases; bases with no gene match: 8. CDR3 DNA: TGTGCCAGCAGCTTGATCGGGACAGGGGTCAGCGAGCAGTACTTC. Its translation is CASSLIGTGVSEQYF.

This clone was counted between two and nine times. V is TRBV4-2 and J is TRBJ2-5; D is possibly TRBD2 (6 bases). The CDR3 contains 18 residues. V lost 1 base and J 5 bases, leaving 23 bases between the germline ends. Looked up from germline, CDR1 is LGHNA and CDR2 is YNFKEQ. CDR3: CASSQGGTANPRSETQYF. The CDR3 DNA sequence: TGTGCCAGCAGCCAAGGCGGGACGGCCAACCCTCGCTCGGAGACCCAGTACTTC.

The chain couples TRBV27 to TRBJ2-1, with D maybe TRBD1 (5 bases). The CDR3 loop spans 13 amino acids. Per the germline V gene, CDR1 is MNHEY and CDR2 is SMNVEV (reference sequence). Trimming removed 5 bases from V and 7 bases from J, with 12 bases in between. The CDR3 loop is CASSLSGKNEQFF. In DNA, the CDR3 is TGTGCCAGCAGTCTCTCAGGGAAAAATGAGCAGTTCTTC.

This clone appeared a few times. The chain couples TRBV6-4 to TRBJ1-4, with no clear D. There are 18 residues in the CDR3. Germline CDR1 is MRHNA and CDR2 is SNTAGT. Trimming took 6 bases from V and 0 from J, leaving 20 bases between them. The CDR3: CASSPHGVGVTTNEKLFF. CDR3 bases: TGTGCCAGCAGCCCCCATGGGGTCGGGGTTACAACTAATGAAAAACTGTTTTTT.